This T cell receptor (beta chain) came from a study of response to subunit inactivated influenza vaccine. The study's findings and limits: The study's authors posited that every seasonal influenza vaccination enlists few new T cells.

Ten or more counts support this clonotype. No antigen is known for it. From the RT-PCR reads, TCRdb called clonotypes with MiXCR, one entry per CDR3 protein. The data show hundreds of thousands of distinct CDR3 sequences, around 22% seen once. Trimming took 5 bases from V and 5 from J; bases not matched to a gene: 10. The CDR3 is made up of 16 amino acids. The chain uses TRBV12-3 or TRBV12-4 and TRBJ1-5; 9 bases align to TRBD1. The source material was PBMCs from blood, sampled less than 22 months after vaccination. The TCR sequence derives from a man in his fifties or sixties who received an inactivated influenza vaccine. CDR3 residues: CASSPGGQGKYQPQHF. DNA of the CDR3: TGTGCCAGCAGTCCGGGGGGACAGGGTAAATATCAGCCCCAGCATTTT.